This TCR beta chain originates from a study of blood T cell repertoires in COVID-19 (dated by TCRdb to 2019 to 2021). About the study as a whole: The collaborator samples originated in the United States, Italy and Spain and spanned the acute and convalescent phases of COVID-19. Deeply sampled blood TCRbeta repertoires from subjects exposed to, actively infected with, or recovered from COVID-19 were included in the dataset. A freely available public database, intended as a resource for researchers studying the immune response to SARS-CoV-2, is where the repertoires were released. The samples were drawn from two sources: the first 160 participants of the ongoing ImmuneRACE study, and 1,200 or so subjects contributed by 6 global collaborators. Sample metadata almost always included a de-identified subject ID, COVID-19 status, age in years and sex. The prospective study material was composed of cDNA or gDNA derived from T cells, B-cell-depleted T cells, or PBMCs. Where HLA class I and class II types were available, the types were taken from metadata supplied by the sample provider, not from assay-based typing. Results the study describes overall, beyond this receptor: Clinical and demographic metadata were provided uncurated, with the amount varying by source and participant.

From the cysteine through the phenylalanine, the CDR3 covers 17 amino acids. The retained sequence is limited to the CDR3, 51 bases, with the frame set at the first base. The germline V gene specifies SGDLS as CDR1 and YYNGEE as CDR2. V loses 0 bases at its end and J loses 5 bases; junction bases beyond the gene matches: 9. The immunoSEQ Assay, a bias-controlled multiplex PCR, was used to amplify TCRbeta CDR3 regions from genomic DNA. The study's processing was this. The number of nucleated cells in each sample was estimated from the amplification of reference gene primers within the assay. To quantify the absolute abundance of each unique TCRbeta CDR3 rearrangement, sequence reads were collapsed and filtered. For each sample, productive Simpson clonality was calculated by taking the square root of Simpson's diversity index across productive rearrangements. As stored in TCRdb, this immuneACCESS dataset retains in-frame rearrangements with V and J assigned. A fraction of the clones does not appear; measured against another copy, unresolved V genes explain less than half of the discrepancy, and the remainder lacks a known reason. D and trimming were read from the DNA, whereas the V and J calls and clone size are those reported in that table. The sample table records fewer than 85,000 clones; about 87% of these occur just once. The top ten hold around 4.5% of the sample.

Remarks on this clone: Its target antigen remains unknown. Per-base quality was not reported, and no clone a single base away is much larger than it.

Whole blood was collected in K2EDTA tubes by collaborating institutions according to the institutions' own protocols. Collaborator samples were shipped for TCRbeta analysis as frozen whole blood, isolated PBMCs, or DNA extracted from either sample type. The chain uses TRBV9 and TRBJ2-3, and 10 bases in between align with TRBD2. Sequencing was done on a sample of peripheral blood. This TCR was recovered from a man in his fifties or sixties with active COVID-19. The DNA sequence follows: TGTGCCAGCAGCGTAGGCGCTAGCGGGAGCGGAGGAGATACGCAGTATTTT. The translation is CASSVGASGSGGDTQYF.